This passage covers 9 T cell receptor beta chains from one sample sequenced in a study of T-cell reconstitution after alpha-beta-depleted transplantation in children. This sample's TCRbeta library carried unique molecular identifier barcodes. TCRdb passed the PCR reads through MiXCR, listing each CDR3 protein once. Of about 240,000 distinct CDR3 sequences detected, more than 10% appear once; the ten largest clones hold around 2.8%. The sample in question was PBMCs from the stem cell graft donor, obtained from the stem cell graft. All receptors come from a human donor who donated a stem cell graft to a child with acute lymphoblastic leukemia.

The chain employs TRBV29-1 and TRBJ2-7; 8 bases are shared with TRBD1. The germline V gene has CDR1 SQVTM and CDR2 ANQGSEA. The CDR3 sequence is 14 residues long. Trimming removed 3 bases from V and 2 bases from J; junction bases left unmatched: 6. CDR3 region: CSVELGQAPYEQYF. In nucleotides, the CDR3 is TGCAGCGTTGAGTTGGGACAGGCCCCCTACGAGCAGTACTTC.

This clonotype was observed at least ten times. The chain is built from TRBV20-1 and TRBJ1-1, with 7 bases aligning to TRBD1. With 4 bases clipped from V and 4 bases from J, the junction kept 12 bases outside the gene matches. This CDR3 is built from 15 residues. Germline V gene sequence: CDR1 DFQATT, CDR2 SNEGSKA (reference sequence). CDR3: CSAISSGTVATEAFF. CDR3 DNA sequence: TGCAGTGCTATATCTTCCGGGACAGTTGCCACTGAAGCTTTCTTT.

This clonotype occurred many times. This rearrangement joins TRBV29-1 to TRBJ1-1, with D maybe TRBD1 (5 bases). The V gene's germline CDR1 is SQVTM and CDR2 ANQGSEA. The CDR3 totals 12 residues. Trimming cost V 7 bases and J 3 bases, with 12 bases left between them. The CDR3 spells CSGRDGYTEAFF. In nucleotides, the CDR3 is TGCAGCGGTCGGGACGGTTACACTGAAGCTTTCTTT.

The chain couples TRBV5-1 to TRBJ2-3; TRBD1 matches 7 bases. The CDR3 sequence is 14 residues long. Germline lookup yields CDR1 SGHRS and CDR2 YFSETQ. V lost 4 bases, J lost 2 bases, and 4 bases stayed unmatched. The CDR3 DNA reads TGCGCCAGCAGCCGGGACAGTCTCACAGATACGCAGTATTTT. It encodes CASSRDSLTDTQYF. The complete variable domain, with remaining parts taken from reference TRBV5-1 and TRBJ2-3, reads KAGVTQTPRYLIKTRGQQVTLSCSPISGHRSVSWYQQTPGQGLQFLFEYFSETQRNKGNFPGRFSGRQFSNSRSEMNVSTLELGDSALYLCASSRDSLTDTQYFGPGTRLTVL.

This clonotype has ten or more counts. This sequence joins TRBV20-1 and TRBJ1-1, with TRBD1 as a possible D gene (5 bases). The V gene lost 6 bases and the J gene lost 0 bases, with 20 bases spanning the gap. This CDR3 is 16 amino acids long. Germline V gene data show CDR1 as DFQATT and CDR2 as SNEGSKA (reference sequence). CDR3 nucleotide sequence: TGCAGTGCCCCCAAACCGGGACCCGATATGAACACTGAAGCTTTCTTT. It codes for CSAPKPGPDMNTEAFF.

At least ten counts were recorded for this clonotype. For the CDR3, the DNA is TGCGCCAGCAGCCAAGATCGGGGCAGGGGTAATTCACCCCTCCACTTT. This sequence encodes CASSQDRGRGNSPLHF. The V call is TRBV4-3, the J call TRBJ1-6; D perhaps matches TRBD1 (6 bases). Trimming removed 0 bases from V and 6 bases from J, with 12 bases in between. This CDR3 has 16 residues. In germline, CDR1 is LGHNA, CDR2 YSLEER.

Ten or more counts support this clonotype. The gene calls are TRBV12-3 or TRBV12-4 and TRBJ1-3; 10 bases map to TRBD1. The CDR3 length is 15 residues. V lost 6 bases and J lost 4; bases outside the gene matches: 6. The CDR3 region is CASSLGQGVGNTIYF. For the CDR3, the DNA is TGTGCCAGCAGCCTCGGACAGGGGGTGGGAAACACCATATATTTT.

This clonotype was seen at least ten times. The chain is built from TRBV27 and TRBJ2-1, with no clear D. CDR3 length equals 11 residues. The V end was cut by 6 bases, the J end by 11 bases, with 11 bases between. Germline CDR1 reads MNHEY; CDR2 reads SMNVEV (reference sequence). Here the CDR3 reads CASSSRVQQFF. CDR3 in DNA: TGTGCCAGCAGCTCTCGGGTTCAGCAGTTCTTC.

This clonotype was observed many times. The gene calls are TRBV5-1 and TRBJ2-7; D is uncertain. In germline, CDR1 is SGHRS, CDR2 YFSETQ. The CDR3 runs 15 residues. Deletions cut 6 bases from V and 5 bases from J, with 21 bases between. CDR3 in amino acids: CASTSHPGLADEQYF. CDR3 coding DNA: TGCGCCAGCACCTCACACCCGGGCCTTGCGGACGAGCAGTACTTC. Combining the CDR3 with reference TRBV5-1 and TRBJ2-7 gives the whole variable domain KAGVTQTPRYLIKTRGQQVTLSCSPISGHRSVSWYQQTPGQGLQFLFEYFSETQRNKGNFPGRFSGRQFSNSRSEMNVSTLELGDSALYLCASTSHPGLADEQYFGPGTRLTVT.